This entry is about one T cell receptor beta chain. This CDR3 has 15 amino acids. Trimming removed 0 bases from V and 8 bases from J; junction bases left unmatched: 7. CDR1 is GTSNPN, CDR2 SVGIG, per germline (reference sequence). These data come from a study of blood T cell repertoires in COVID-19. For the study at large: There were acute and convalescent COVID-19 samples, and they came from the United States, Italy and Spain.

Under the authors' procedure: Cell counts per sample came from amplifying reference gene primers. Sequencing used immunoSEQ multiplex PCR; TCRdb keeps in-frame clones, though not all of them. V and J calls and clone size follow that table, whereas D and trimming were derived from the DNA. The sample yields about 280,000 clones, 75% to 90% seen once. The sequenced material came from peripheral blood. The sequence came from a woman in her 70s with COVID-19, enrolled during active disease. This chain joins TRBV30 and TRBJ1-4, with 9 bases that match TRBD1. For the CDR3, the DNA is TGTGCCTGGAGTGTAAGGGGACAGGGACGCGAAAAACTGTTTTTT. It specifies CAWSVRGQGREKLFF.